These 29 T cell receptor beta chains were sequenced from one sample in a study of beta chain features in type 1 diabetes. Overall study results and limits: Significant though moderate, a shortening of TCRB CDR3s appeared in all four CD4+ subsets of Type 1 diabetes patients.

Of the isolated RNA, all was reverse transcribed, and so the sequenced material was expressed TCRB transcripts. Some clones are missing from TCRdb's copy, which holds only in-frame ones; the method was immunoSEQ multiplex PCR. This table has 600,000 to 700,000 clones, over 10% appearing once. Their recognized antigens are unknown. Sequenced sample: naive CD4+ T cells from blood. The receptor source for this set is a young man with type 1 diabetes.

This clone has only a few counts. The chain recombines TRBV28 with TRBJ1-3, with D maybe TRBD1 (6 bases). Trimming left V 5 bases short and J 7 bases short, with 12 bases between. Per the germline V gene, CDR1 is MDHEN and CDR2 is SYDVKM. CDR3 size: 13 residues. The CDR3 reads CASSPGQRNTIYF. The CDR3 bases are TGTGCCAGCAGTCCGGGACAAAGGAACACCATATATTTT.

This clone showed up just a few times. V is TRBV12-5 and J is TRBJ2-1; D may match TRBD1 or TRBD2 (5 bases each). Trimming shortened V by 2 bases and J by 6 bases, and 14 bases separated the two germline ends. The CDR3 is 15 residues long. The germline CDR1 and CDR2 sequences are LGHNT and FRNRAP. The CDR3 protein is CASGLPRDVSNEQFF. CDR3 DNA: TGTGCTAGTGGTTTGCCCCGGGACGTAAGCAATGAGCAGTTCTTC.

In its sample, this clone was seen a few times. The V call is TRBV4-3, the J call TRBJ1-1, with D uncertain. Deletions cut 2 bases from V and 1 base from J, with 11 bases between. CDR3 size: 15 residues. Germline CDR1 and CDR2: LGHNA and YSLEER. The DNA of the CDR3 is TGCGCCAGCAGCCAATTTAGCCAGGAGAACACTGAAGCTTTCTTT. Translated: CASSQFSQENTEAFF.

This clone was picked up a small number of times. CDR3 residues: CSVARGAREVNEQYF. CDR3 coding DNA: TGCAGCGTTGCACGAGGGGCCAGGGAGGTAAACGAGCAGTACTTC. J is TRBJ2-7 and V is TRBV29-1; D might be TRBD2 (6 bases). The V end was cut by 4 bases, the J end by 5 bases, with 21 bases between. Per the germline V gene, CDR1 is SQVTM and CDR2 is ANQGSEA. The CDR3 is made up of 15 amino acids.

DNA for the CDR3: TGTGCCAGCAGCCCCCCAGGGGCCGCGGGATCCTATGGCTACACCTTC. Encoded protein: CASSPPGAAGSYGYTF. V is TRBV4-2 and J is TRBJ1-2; weak D call: TRBD1 (6 bases). Germline assignment: CDR1 LGHNA and CDR2 YNFKEQ. The CDR3 spans 16 residues. V was trimmed by 4 bases and J by 4 bases, leaving 19 bases between them.

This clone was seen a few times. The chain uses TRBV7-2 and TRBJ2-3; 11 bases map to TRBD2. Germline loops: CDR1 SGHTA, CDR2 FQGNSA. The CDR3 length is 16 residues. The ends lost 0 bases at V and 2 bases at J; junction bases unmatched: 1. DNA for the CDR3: TGTGCCAGCAGCTTAGCGGGACTAGCGGCCACAGATACGCAGTATTTT. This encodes CASSLAGLAATDTQYF.

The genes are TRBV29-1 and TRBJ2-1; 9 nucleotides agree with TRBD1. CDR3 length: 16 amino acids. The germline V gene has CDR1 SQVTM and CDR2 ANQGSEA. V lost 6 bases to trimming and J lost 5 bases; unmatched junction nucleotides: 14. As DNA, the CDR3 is TGCAGCGTCAGTCTCCGACAGGGGGGCGTCAACAATGAGCAGTTCTTC. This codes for CSVSLRQGGVNNEQFF.

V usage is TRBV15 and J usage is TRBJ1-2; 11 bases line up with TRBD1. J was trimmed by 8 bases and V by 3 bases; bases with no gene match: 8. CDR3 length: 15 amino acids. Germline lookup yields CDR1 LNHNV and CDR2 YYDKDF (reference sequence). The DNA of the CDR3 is TGTGCCACCAGCAGCGACGCGGACAGGGGGCGAGGCTACACCTTC. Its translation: CATSSDADRGRGYTF.

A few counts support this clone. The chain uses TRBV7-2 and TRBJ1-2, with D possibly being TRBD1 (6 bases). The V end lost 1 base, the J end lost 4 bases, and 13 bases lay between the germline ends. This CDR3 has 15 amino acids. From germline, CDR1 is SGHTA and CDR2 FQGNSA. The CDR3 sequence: CASSLEAGETYGYTF. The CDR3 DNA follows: TGTGCCAGCAGCTTAGAGGCAGGGGAAACCTATGGCTACACCTTC.

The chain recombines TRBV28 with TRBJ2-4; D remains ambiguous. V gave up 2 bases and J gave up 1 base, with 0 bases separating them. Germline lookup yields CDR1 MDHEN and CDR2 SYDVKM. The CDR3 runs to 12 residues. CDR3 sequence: CASSLAKNIQYF. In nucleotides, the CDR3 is TGTGCCAGCAGTTTAGCCAAAAACATTCAGTACTTC.

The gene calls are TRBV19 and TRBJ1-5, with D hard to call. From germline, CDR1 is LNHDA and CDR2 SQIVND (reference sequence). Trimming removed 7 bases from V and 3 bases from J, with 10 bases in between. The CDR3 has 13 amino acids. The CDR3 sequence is CASTSGDNQPQHF. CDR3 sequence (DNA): TGTGCCAGTACCAGCGGCGACAATCAGCCCCAGCATTTT.

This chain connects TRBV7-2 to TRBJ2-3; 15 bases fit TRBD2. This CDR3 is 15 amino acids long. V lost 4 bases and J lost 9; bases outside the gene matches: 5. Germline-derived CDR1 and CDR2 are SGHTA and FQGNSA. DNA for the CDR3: TGTGCCAGCAGCTCGTCCGGGACTAGCGGGGGGACGCAGTATTTT. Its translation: CASSSSGTSGGTQYF.

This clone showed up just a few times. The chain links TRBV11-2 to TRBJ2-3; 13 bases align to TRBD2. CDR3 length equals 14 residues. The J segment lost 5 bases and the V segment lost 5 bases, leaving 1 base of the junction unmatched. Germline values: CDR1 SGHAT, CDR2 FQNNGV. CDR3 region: CASSRTSGGDTQYF. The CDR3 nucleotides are TGTGCCAGCAGCAGGACTAGCGGGGGAGATACGCAGTATTTT.

DNA for the CDR3: TGTGCCAGCAGCTTAGGGGACAATGGAGCTTTCTTT. Encoded protein: CASSLGDNGAFF. V usage is TRBV7-9 and J usage is TRBJ1-1; D possibly corresponds to TRBD1 (6 bases). This CDR3 is 12 amino acids long. The V end was cut by 1 base, the J end by 10 bases, with 10 bases between. Germline lookup yields CDR1 SEHNR and CDR2 FQNEAQ (reference sequence).

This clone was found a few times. The DNA for the CDR3 is TGCGCCAGCAGCCGAGGACAGGGGATCGTTCCAGATACGCAGTATTTT. Translation: CASSRGQGIVPDTQYF. This rearrangement joins TRBV4-1 to TRBJ2-3; 9 positions match TRBD1. Germline V lookup: CDR1 MGHRA, CDR2 YSYEKL. The CDR3 runs 16 residues. J gave up 4 bases and V 4 bases, and 9 bases lay outside the gene matches.

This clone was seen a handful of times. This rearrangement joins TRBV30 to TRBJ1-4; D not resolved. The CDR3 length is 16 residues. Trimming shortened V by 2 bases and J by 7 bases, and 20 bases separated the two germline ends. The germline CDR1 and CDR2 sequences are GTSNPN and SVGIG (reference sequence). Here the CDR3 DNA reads TGTGCCTGGAGTACATCCCCCCAGCCCCGGACTGAAAAACTGTTTTTT. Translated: CAWSTSPQPRTEKLFF.

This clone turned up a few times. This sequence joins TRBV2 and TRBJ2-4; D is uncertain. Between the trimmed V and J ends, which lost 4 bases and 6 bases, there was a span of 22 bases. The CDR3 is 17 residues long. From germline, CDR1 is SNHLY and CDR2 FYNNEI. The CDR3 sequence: CASSVPPGPTKGNIQYF. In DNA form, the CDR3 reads TGTGCCAGCAGTGTCCCCCCCGGCCCTACAAAGGGAAACATTCAGTACTTC.

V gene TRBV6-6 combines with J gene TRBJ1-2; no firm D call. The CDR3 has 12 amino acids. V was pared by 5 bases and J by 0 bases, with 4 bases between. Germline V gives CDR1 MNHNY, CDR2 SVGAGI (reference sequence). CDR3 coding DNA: TGTGCCAGCAGTCGCACTAACTATGGCTACACCTTC. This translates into CASSRTNYGYTF.

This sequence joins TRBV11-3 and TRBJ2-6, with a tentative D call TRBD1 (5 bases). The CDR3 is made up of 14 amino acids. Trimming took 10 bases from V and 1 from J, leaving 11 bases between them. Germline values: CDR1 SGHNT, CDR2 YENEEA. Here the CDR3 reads CATKDSSGANVLTF. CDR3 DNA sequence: TGTGCCACAAAAGACAGTTCTGGGGCCAACGTCCTGACTTTC.

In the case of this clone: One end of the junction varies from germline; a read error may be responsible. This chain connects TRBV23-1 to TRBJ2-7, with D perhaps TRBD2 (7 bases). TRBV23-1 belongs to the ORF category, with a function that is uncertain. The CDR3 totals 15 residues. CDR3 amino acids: CASSQLQGLSCEQYF. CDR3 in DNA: TGCGCCAGCAGTCAATTACAGGGACTATCCTGCGAGCAGTACTTC.

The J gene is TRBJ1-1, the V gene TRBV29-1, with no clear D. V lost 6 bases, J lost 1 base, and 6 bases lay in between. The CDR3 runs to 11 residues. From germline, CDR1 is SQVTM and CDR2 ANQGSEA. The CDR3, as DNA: TGCAGCGTCAAGGGGAACACTGAAGCTTTCTTT. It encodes CSVKGNTEAFF.

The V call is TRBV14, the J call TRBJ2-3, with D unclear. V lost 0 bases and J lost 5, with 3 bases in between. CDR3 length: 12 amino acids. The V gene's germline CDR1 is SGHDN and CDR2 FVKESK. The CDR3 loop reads CASSQDLDTQYF. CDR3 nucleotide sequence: TGTGCCAGCAGCCAAGATTTAGATACGCAGTATTTT. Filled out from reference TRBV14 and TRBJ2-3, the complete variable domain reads EAGVTQFPSHSVIEKGQTVTLRCDPISGHDNLYWYRRVMGKEIKFLLHFVKESKQDESGMPNNRFLAERTGGTYSTLKVQPAELEDSGVYFCASSQDLDTQYFGPGTRLTVL.

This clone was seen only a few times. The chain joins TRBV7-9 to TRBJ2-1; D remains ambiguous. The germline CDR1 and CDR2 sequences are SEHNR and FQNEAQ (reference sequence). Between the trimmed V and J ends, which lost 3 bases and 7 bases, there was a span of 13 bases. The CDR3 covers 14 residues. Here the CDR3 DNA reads TGTGCCAGCAGCTTCCCTCGGCCCCCGAATGAGCAGTTCTTC. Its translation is CASSFPRPPNEQFF.

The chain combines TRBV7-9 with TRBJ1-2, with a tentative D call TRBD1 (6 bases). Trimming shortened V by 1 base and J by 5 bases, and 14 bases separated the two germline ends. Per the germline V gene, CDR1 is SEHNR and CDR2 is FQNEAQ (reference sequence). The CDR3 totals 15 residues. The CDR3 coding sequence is TGTGCCAGCAGCTTAGGGGTCCAGGGGCCTTATGGCTACACCTTC. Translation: CASSLGVQGPYGYTF.

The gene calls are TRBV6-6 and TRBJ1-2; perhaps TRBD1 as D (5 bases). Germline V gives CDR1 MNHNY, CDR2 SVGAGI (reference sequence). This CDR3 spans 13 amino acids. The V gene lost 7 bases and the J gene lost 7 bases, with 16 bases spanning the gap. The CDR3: CASKGREVGGYTF. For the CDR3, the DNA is TGTGCCAGCAAGGGCAGGGAAGTGGGTGGCTACACCTTC.

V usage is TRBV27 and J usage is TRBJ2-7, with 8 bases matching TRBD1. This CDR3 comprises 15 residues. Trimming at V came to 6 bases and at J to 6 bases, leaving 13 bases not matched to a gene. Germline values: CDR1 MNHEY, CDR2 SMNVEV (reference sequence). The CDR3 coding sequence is TGTGCCAGCAGCAAACCATCCGGGACAGGAGGCGAGCAGTACTTC. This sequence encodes CASSKPSGTGGEQYF.

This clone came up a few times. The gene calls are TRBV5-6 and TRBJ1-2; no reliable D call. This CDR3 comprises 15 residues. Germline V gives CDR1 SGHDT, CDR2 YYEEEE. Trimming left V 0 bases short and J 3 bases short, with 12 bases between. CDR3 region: CASSLVSQADYGYTF. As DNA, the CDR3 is TGTGCCAGCAGCTTGGTTAGTCAAGCGGACTATGGCTACACCTTC.

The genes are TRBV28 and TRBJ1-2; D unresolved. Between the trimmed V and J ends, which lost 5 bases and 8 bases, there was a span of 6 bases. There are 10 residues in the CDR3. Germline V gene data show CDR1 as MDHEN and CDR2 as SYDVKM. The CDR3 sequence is CASSARGYTF. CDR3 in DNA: TGTGCCAGCAGTGCAAGGGGCTACACCTTC.

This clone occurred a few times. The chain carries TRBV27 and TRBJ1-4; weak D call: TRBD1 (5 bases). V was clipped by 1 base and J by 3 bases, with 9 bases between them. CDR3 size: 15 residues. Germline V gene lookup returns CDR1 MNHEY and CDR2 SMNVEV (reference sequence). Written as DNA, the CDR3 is TGTGCCAGCAGTTTATTAGGGGATCCTAATGAAAAACTGTTTTTT. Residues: CASSLLGDPNEKLFF.